The 6 T cell receptor beta chains in this list originate from one sample, sequenced in a study of graft-versus-host responses after intestinal transplantation. No cognate antigen is known for these TCRs. The data were produced by immunoSEQ multiplex PCR, yet TCRdb's version contains in-frame clones alone and is incomplete. The sample lists about 130,000 clones, 80% to 95% occurring once. This sample comprised unstimulated CD4+ T cells sorted from spleen or lymph node cells, obtained before intestinal transplant. These TCRs come from a human donor who received an intestinal transplant.

This clone occurred a few times. V usage is TRBV5-1 and J usage is TRBJ2-7; weak D call: TRBD1 (5 bases). CDR3 size: 13 residues. V lost 0 bases and J 2 bases, leaving 6 bases between the germline ends. Germline loops: CDR1 SGHRS, CDR2 YFSETQ. DNA for the CDR3: TGCGCCAGCAGCTTGGCACAGGCCTACGAGCAGTACTTC. This gives the protein CASSLAQAYEQYF. The variable domain in full, with the rest retrieved from reference TRBV5-1 and TRBJ2-7, is KAGVTQTPRYLIKTRGQQVTLSCSPISGHRSVSWYQQTPGQGLQFLFEYFSETQRNKGNFPGRFSGRQFSNSRSEMNVSTLELGDSALYLCASSLAQAYEQYFGPGTRLTVT.

The chain has TRBV5-1 and TRBJ1-1; perhaps TRBD1 as D (5 bases). Looked up from germline, CDR1 is SGHRS and CDR2 is YFSETQ. V gave up 0 bases and J gave up 0 bases, with 9 bases separating them. The length of the CDR3 is 15 residues. CDR3 region: CASSLAAGLNTEAFF. Written as DNA, the CDR3 is TGCGCCAGCAGCTTGGCGGCAGGGCTGAACACTGAAGCTTTCTTT.

The chain has TRBV6-5 and TRBJ2-5; 10 nucleotides line up with TRBD2. CDR3 length equals 15 residues. V shed 6 bases, J shed 4 bases, and the junction held 8 bases outside the gene matches. From germline, CDR1 is MNHEY and CDR2 SVGAGI. CDR3 DNA sequence: TGTGCCAGCAGAGTAGCGGGAGGCAATATAGAGACCCAGTACTTC. It yields the protein CASRVAGGNIETQYF.

This chain links TRBV27 with TRBJ2-7, with D unclear. CDR3 length equals 13 residues. Germline V gene data show CDR1 as MNHEY and CDR2 as SMNVEV (reference sequence). Trimming pared 6 bases from V and 3 bases from J, leaving 12 bases between. The DNA of the CDR3 is TGTGCCAGCAGCTACTCCACGGGCTACGAGCAGTACTTC. Translating gives CASSYSTGYEQYF.

V and J are TRBV5-4 and TRBJ2-5; possibly TRBD1 for D (6 bases). Germline V gene sequence: CDR1 SGHNT, CDR2 YYREEE (reference sequence). V was clipped by 5 bases and J by 4 bases, with 12 bases between them. This CDR3 has 13 residues. The CDR3 DNA sequence: TGTGCCAGCAGTTCAACAGGGTTAGAGACCCAGTACTTC. This codes for CASSSTGLETQYF.

The table lists this clone with a count of one. This chain connects TRBV25-1 to TRBJ1-1, with D maybe TRBD1 (5 bases). In germline, CDR1 is MGHDK, CDR2 SYGVNS. Trimming removed 2 bases at V and 0 bases at J, with 16 bases between. The CDR3 sequence is 17 residues long. The CDR3 sequence is CASSERPRGEMNTEAFF. The CDR3 DNA follows: TGTGCCAGCAGTGAACGACCTCGGGGGGAGATGAACACTGAAGCTTTCTTT.